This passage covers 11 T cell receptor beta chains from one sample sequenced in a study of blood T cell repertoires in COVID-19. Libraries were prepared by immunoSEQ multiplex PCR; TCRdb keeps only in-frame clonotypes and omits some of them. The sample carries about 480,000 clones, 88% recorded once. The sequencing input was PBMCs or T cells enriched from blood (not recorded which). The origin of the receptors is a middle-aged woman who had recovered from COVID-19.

The CDR3 reads CASSLDSISNYGYTF. The CDR3 DNA sequence: TGTGCCAGCAGCTTGGATTCTATTTCTAACTATGGCTACACCTTC. The J gene is TRBJ1-2, the V gene TRBV5-4; D is undetermined. CDR1 and CDR2 from the germline V gene are SGHNT and YYREEE (reference sequence). V gave up 0 bases and J gave up 0 bases, with 9 bases separating them. The CDR3 contains 15 residues.

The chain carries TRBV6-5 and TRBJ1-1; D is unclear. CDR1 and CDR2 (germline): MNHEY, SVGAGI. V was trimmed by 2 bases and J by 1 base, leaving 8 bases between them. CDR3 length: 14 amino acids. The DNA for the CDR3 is TGTGCCAGCAGTTACGTTCCAGGGAACACTGAAGCTTTCTTT. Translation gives CASSYVPGNTEAFF.

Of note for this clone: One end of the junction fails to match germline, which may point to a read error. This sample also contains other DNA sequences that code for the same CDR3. CDR3 coding DNA: TGTAGCGCCCGCTCTGGAAACACCATATATTTT. Its translation is CSARSGNTIYF. The rearrangement joins TRBV29-1 to TRBJ1-3, with D unresolved. The CDR3 consists of 11 residues. Germline V gives CDR1 SQVTM, CDR2 ANQGSEA.

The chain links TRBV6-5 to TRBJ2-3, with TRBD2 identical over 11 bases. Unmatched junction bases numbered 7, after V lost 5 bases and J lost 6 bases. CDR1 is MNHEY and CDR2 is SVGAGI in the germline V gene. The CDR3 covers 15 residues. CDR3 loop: CASSHSGRGVDTQYF. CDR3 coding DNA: TGTGCCAGCAGTCATAGCGGGAGGGGGGTGGATACGCAGTATTTT.

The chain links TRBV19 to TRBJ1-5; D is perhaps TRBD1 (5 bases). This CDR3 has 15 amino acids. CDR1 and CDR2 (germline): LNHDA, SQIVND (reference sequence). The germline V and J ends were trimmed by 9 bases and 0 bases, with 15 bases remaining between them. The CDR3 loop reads CASRVSTYSNQPQHF. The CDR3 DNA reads TGTGCCAGCAGGGTATCGACATATAGCAATCAGCCCCAGCATTTT. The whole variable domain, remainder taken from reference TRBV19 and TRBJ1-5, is DGGITQSPKYLFRKEGQNVTLSCEQNLNHDAMYWYRQDPGQGLRLIYYSQIVNDFQKGDIAEGYSVSREKKESFPLTVTSAQKNPTAFYLCASRVSTYSNQPQHFGDGTRLSIL.

CDR3 loop: CASSHRGISTDTQYF. CDR3 bases: TGTGCCAGCAGCCATCGAGGGATTTCCACAGATACGCAGTATTTT. The chain joins TRBV5-4 to TRBJ2-3; maybe TRBD2 (5 bases). The germline V gene has CDR1 SGHNT and CDR2 YYREEE (reference sequence). The CDR3 loop spans 15 amino acids. V lost 4 bases and J 2 bases, leaving 14 bases between the germline ends.

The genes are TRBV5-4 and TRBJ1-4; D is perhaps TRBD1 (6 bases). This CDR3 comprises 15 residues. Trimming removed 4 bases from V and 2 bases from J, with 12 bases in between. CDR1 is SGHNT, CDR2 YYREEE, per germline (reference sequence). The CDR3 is CASSRGGQTNEKLFF. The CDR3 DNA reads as TGTGCCAGCAGCCGGGGGGGGCAGACTAATGAAAAACTGTTTTTT.

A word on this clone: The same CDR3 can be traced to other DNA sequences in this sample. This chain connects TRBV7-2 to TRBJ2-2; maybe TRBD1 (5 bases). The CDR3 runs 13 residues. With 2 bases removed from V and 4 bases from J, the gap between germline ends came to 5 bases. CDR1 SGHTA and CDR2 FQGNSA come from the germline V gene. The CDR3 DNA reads TGTGCCAGCAGCTTAAGGGGCACCGGGGAGCTGTTTTTT. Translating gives CASSLRGTGELFF.

The CDR3 protein is CASSPLGLSSYNSPLHF. For the CDR3, the DNA is TGTGCCAGCTCACCACTGGGGCTCAGCTCCTATAATTCACCCCTCCACTTT. The V gene is TRBV18, the J gene TRBJ1-6; a possible D gene is TRBD1 (5 bases). CDR1 KGHSH and CDR2 LQKENI come from the germline V gene. Trimming shortened V by 1 base and J by 0 bases, and 10 bases separated the two germline ends. This CDR3 region has 17 residues.

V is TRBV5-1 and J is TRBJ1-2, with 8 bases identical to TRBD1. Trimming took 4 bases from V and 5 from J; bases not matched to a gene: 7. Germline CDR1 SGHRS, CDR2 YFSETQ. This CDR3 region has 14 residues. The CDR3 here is CASSTDRGVYGYTF. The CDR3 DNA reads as TGCGCCAGCAGCACCGACAGGGGAGTATATGGCTACACCTTC.

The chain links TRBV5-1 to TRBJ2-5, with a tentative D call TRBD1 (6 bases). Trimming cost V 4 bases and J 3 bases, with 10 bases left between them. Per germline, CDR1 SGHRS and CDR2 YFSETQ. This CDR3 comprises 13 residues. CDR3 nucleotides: TGCGCCAGCAGCGAACAGGGTAAAGAGACCCAGTACTTC. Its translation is CASSEQGKETQYF.